This T cell receptor beta chain is drawn from a study of CD8 T cells in ankylosing spondylitis. The sample holds many counts of this clonotype. Its antigen is currently unknown. Quantitative 5'-RACE was performed with molecular barcodes, and it yielded the TCR beta libraries. TCRdb redid the calling of the 5' RACE reads with MiXCR, one entry per CDR3 protein. Of 200,000 to 300,000 distinct CDR3 sequences in the sample, over 9.5% were seen once. Overall study results and limits: Characteristic of ankylosing spondylitis blood, it appeared, was a TCR beta motif comprising roughly eight highly homologous variants. Past research had described some motif variants in reactive arthritis synovial fluid and blood. Reportedly, disease-linked clones are significantly enriched in ankylosing spondylitis patients' matched synovial fluid.

This CDR3 is built from 13 residues. The trim removed 5 bases at V and 4 bases at J, leaving 3 bases unmatched. V gene TRBV12-3 or TRBV12-4 combines with J gene TRBJ1-2, with 8 bases lining up with TRBD1. This receptor was identified in a male donor with ankylosing spondylitis or in good health (not recorded which). The sequenced material came from blood, either unsorted or a sorted T cell fraction (not recorded which). The CDR3 region is CASSPGGRYGYTF. DNA for the CDR3: TGTGCCAGCAGTCCAGGGGGCCGCTATGGCTACACCTTC.